This T cell receptor (beta chain) was retrieved from a study of OX40 agonist ivuxolimab in advanced cancers. Findings of the study overall: In CD8+ T cells, expanded clones were on average more numerous than in CD4+. CD4+ and CD8+ T cells in blood underwent clonal expansion by week 6 at 0.1 to 3.0 mg/kg.

Note on this clone: Antigen unknown.

V was clipped by 5 bases and J by 6 bases; unmatched bases: 9. Germline V gene lookup returns CDR1 MNHEY and CDR2 SVGAGI. This CDR3 is built from 14 residues. The method was immunoSEQ multiplex PCR; TCRdb's version includes in-frame clones alone and lacks a portion of them. The sample comprises some 71,000 clones, roughly 80% of which are singletons, and 7.9% rests with the top ten. If patients had autoimmune disease history or systemic immunosuppression, they were excluded. This TCR derives from an adult with an advanced solid tumor such as melanoma, head and neck, liver or kidney cancer. Sequencing used CD4+ or CD8+ T cells sorted from blood, obtained in a trial of the OX40 agonist ivuxolimab. V gene TRBV6-5 combines with J gene TRBJ2-7; 8 bases fit TRBD1. The CDR3 DNA sequence: TGTGCCAGCAGTCTAACCGGGACAGGCTCCGAGCAGTACTTC. This gives the protein CASSLTGTGSEQYF.